This passage covers 9 T cell receptor beta chains from one sample sequenced in a study of blood T cell repertoires in COVID-19. Sequencing was performed with immunoSEQ multiplex PCR; in TCRdb, only in-frame clones are kept and a portion is missing. Altogether a few hundred thousand clones are present, roughly 85% being singletons, with the ten largest covering 3.6%. Sequenced material: peripheral blood. These TCRs come from a woman between 18 and 29 years old with acute or convalescent COVID-19.

The rearrangement joins TRBV5-1 to TRBJ2-7, with 7 bases identical to TRBD2. The CDR3 totals 15 residues. Trimming at V came to 3 bases and at J to 2 bases, leaving 8 bases not matched to a gene. CDR1 and CDR2 (germline): SGHRS, YFSETQ. CDR3 nucleotide sequence: TGCGCCAGCAGCTCCCAGGGAGGGTGGGCCTACGAGCAGTACTTC. It yields the protein CASSSQGGWAYEQYF.

The V gene is TRBV19, the J gene TRBJ1-2, with 8 bases aligning to TRBD1. This CDR3 spans 14 amino acids. Per the germline V gene, CDR1 is LNHDA and CDR2 is SQIVND (reference sequence). The J segment lost 2 bases and the V segment lost 5 bases, leaving 4 bases of the junction unmatched. The CDR3 region has the DNA TGTGCCAGTAGTGCCCACAGGGGGAACTATGGCTACACCTTC. It is translated as CASSAHRGNYGYTF.

In this sample, this clone turned up a few times. The chain joins TRBV11-2 to TRBJ1-2; 7 bases match TRBD1. The germline CDR1 and CDR2 sequences are SGHAT and FQNNGV. V shed 4 bases, J shed 8 bases, and the junction held 10 bases outside the gene matches. The CDR3 consists of 14 residues. This CDR3 reads CASSYIYRGGGYTF. Here the CDR3 DNA reads TGTGCCAGCAGCTACATATACAGGGGTGGCGGCTACACCTTC.

This clone has a handful of counts. The chain carries TRBV9 and TRBJ1-2, with 8 bases that match TRBD1. The CDR3 covers 15 residues. Germline V gene data show CDR1 as SGDLS and CDR2 as YYNGEE. After removal of 2 bases from V and 2 bases from J, the junction contained 5 bases not matched to a gene. The DNA for the CDR3 is TGTGCCAGCAGCGTTTCCCCAGGGGGCAACTATGGCTACACCTTC. It translates to CASSVSPGGNYGYTF.

This chain joins TRBV27 and TRBJ2-7; D may be TRBD1 (6 bases). The CDR3 length is 16 residues. In germline, CDR1 is MNHEY, CDR2 SMNVEV (reference sequence). The ends were cut back, 5 bases at V and 1 base at J, with 18 bases in the middle. CDR3 sequence reads: CASSLTPQGRSYEQYF. In DNA form, the CDR3 reads TGTGCCAGCAGTCTCACACCACAGGGACGGTCCTACGAGCAGTACTTC.

V and J are TRBV9 and TRBJ2-1, with TRBD2 as a possible D gene (5 bases). The CDR3 covers 13 residues. Per germline, CDR1 SGDLS and CDR2 YYNGEE. V was shortened by 0 bases and J by 12 bases, with 13 bases between the two germline ends. The CDR3 nucleotides read TGTGCCAGCAGCGTAGCTCCGGAGGTAACGCAGTTCTTC. Amino acid sequence: CASSVAPEVTQFF. The variable domain in full, with the rest retrieved from reference TRBV9 and TRBJ2-1, is DSGVTQTPKHLITATGQRVTLRCSPRSGDLSVYWYQQSLDQGLQFLIQYYNGEERAKGNILERFSAQQFPDLHSELNLSSLELGDSALYFCASSVAPEVTQFFGPGTRLTVL.

This sequence joins TRBV7-9 and TRBJ2-4; D is possibly TRBD1 (6 bases). V gave up 5 bases and J gave up 0 bases, with 20 bases separating them. The CDR3 has 18 amino acids. Germline V gene sequence: CDR1 SEHNR, CDR2 FQNEAQ (reference sequence). CDR3 DNA sequence: TGTGCCAGCAGCCCGTTTTCGTGGGGACACGAAGCCAAAAACATTCAGTACTTC. Amino acid sequence: CASSPFSWGHEAKNIQYF.

The chain links TRBV5-4 to TRBJ1-2, with 7 bases aligning to TRBD1. The CDR3 spans 15 residues. Germline loops: CDR1 SGHNT, CDR2 YYREEE (reference sequence). V lost 5 bases, J lost 7 bases, and 14 bases stayed unmatched. The CDR3 coding sequence is TGTGCCAGCAGAAGAGGACAGGTGGACCATGGTGGCTACACCTTC. Its translation: CASRRGQVDHGGYTF.

Notes on this clone: This same CDR3 is encoded by further DNA sequences in the sample. The rearrangement links TRBV6-4 to TRBJ2-3; a weak D match, TRBD2 (6 bases). V was trimmed by 4 bases and J by 0 bases, leaving 8 bases between them. Germline V gives CDR1 MRHNA, CDR2 SNTAGT. The CDR3 spans 14 residues. CDR3 in DNA: TGTGCCAGCAGTGCCGGGACTAGCACAGATACGCAGTATTTT. This translates into CASSAGTSTDTQYF.